This T cell receptor (beta chain) was found in a study of regulatory T cells in long-lasting Graves disease (dated by TCRdb to the early 2020s). Regarding the complete study: Patients with newly diagnosed Graves' disease had been on antithyroid drugs for under 3 months. A total of roughly 33 samples underwent TCR sequencing: about 13 from persistent and roughly 20 from newly diagnosed Graves' disease patients. The study took place in China and was registered as a clinical trial. Peripheral blood TCR sequencing and RNA sequencing compared persistent Graves' disease patients with newly diagnosed Graves' disease patients.

Paper-wide results and their limitations: The authors noted that the small sample size was a limitation that may lower accuracy. Persistent Graves' disease patients showed lower TCR Shannon entropy and fewer highly expanded clones than newly diagnosed patients, suggesting clonal expansion. Persistent disease showed preferential use of TRBV28, TRBJ1-2 and TRBJ2-5, whereas newly diagnosed disease favored TRBV20-1 and TRBJ2-1. Only the TCR beta chain was sequenced and analyzed. Because the primary lesion, thyroid tissue, could not be accessed, the study looked at peripheral blood alone. A larger number of public clonotypes was shared among persistent patients (over 2,500) than among newly diagnosed patients (around 970).

Of note for this clonotype: Its target antigen remains unknown. Per-base qualities were not stored, and no clone one base away is much larger.

Cut back by 1 base and 6 bases, the V and J ends lie 18 bases apart. The CDR3 goes from the cysteine to the phenylalanine over 16 residues. The DNA shown is the 48-base CDR3, in frame from base 1. CDR1 and CDR2, looked up from the germline V gene, are SGHAT and FQNNGV. In light of the paper, this sample's time point label describes: newly diagnosed GD, antithyroid drugs for less than 3 months. RNA was extracted from PBMCs in TRIzol for both TCR sequencing and RNA sequencing. The diagnosis of Graves' disease was made according to American Thyroid Association guidelines. Patients for the study were recruited at an endocrinology department in Xi'an, China. From each patient, 7.5 to 9.5 milliliters of peripheral blood was collected into an EDTA anticoagulant tube. Ficoll Paque Plus density gradient separation was used to isolate PBMCs, and no additional T cell sorting was done. An Agilent 2100 Bioanalyzer and agarose gel were used to check RNA quality, while a NanoDrop 2000 measured RNA concentration.

Library creation used multiplex PCR. Sequencing took place on an Illumina HiSeq 4000. To build TCR beta libraries, CDR3 regions were amplified by Arm-PCR using iRepertoire HTBI primers. Before sequencing, the PCR products went through gel purification. The original methods were these. Gene usage analysis of CDR3 amino acid clonotypes used the 62 TRBV and 11 to 15 TRBJ segments found across samples. Filtered high-quality paired reads were merged into contigs using COPE and FqMerger. BLAST was used to align contigs to IMGT TRBV, TRBD and TRBJ reference genes, and CDR3 was defined according to IMGT. Any clonotype with a frequency above 0.1% was counted as a highly expanded clone. Shannon entropy was used to measure repertoire diversity, and the Gini coefficient was used to measure V-J evenness. Clonotypes shared by more than one individual were considered public. Using fastp trimming at Q25 and MiXCR clonotype assembly, TCRdb reanalyzed the public sequencing data and kept in-frame beta chains. For every CDR3 protein sequence, its rows merge into one entry that carries the most common genes and DNA. None of the V and J calls come from the authors' own analysis; TCRdb made them. The sample has a few hundred thousand distinct CDR3 sequences on record, 12% to 15% of them singletons. The ten largest clonotypes hold around a sixth of the sample.

This same sample was also taken into another study, of T cells in Graves' hyperthyroidism and ophthalmopathy. The second source states: Graves' hyperthyroidism was defined as stable when no progression to ophthalmopathy occurred over 18 months of follow-up. Hyperthyroidism patients were newly diagnosed, with disease duration under 2 months, and aged 18 to 65 years. Patients with uncontrolled infections, other autoimmune diseases, pregnancy or lactation were excluded. Diagnoses relied on clinical symptoms, serum thyroxine and TRAb, thyroid ultrasound and orbital computed tomography. A first-round RT-PCR of the TCR CDR3 used the HTBI primer set with the Qiagen OneStep RT-PCR kit. Most expanded thyroid clonotypes (frequency above 0.001) were also detected in blood, suggesting blood repertoires may reflect thyroid immune responses. In cross-validation, a model built on a 13 V-J signature told ophthalmopathy apart from stable hyperthyroidism with over 85% sensitivity and approximately 81% specificity, and in testing the same model reached 80%/75%. In validation, the model predicted progression to ophthalmopathy with about 71% sensitivity and about 73% specificity, a median of around six months before onset. A discovery cohort of about a hundred patients, about 43 with Graves' ophthalmopathy and 55 to 60 with stable Graves' hyperthyroidism, was used to find distinguishing TCR V-J signatures. An independent validation cohort of about 20 hyperthyroidism patients and approximately 15 patients who later progressed to ophthalmopathy tested prospective prediction of ophthalmopathy. The roughly 100 discovery patients were randomly split 7:3 into training and test sets. Thyroid tissue and blood T-cell repertoires from about six Graves' hyperthyroidism patients were also compared in the study. After blood sampling, hyperthyroidism patients were treated with methimazole at a starting dose of 30 mg daily, and ophthalmopathy patients were treated with high-dose intravenous methylprednisolone. Libraries were constructed in a second round of multiplex PCR, after which size selection and purification were performed. Libraries were sequenced paired-end with 100 bp reads on an Illumina HiSeq2000. SOAPnuke was used to process the raw data, with reads discarded if the reads contained adapters or uncalled bases, had a mean Phred below 15, or lacked an exact constant-primer or identifier match. COPE v1.2.5 was used to merge the high-quality paired reads, and each unique nucleotide sequence was defined as a clonotype. Clonotypes were aligned to IMGT TRBV, TRBD and TRBJ reference segments using MiTCR v1.1. The analysis was restricted to V-J combinations with a frequency above 0.0001, which together covered 98% to 99.2% of the repertoires. The TCS score was defined as the ratio of F50 (clonal expansion) to E x V (chaos), calculated using BLOSUM62-based TCRdist between CDR3 peptides within each V-J. Welch's t-statistics and random forest reduced some 510 V-J features to roughly 13, which were used in a naive Bayes classifier (R e1071). Sample size was not statistically predetermined, and blinding of investigators to group allocation was not performed. The paper describes TCR Vbeta CDR3 sequencing of 135 peripheral blood samples, made up of 43 ophthalmopathy patients, approximately 76 hyperthyroidism patients and 17 progressor patients.

The sequence was collected from a woman in her 50s with Graves disease. Donor details come from another sample of the same person, matched by shared clones. This chain is built from TRBV11-2 and TRBJ1-1, with no reliable assignment of the D segment. The sample here was peripheral blood mononuclear cells (PBMCs), taken at new diagnosis, from a patient treated with antithyroid drugs. This receptor carries the CDR3 CASSLVASWVLAEAFF. At the DNA level, the sequence is TGTGCCAGCAGCTTAGTGGCCAGTTGGGTACTGGCTGAAGCTTTCTTT.